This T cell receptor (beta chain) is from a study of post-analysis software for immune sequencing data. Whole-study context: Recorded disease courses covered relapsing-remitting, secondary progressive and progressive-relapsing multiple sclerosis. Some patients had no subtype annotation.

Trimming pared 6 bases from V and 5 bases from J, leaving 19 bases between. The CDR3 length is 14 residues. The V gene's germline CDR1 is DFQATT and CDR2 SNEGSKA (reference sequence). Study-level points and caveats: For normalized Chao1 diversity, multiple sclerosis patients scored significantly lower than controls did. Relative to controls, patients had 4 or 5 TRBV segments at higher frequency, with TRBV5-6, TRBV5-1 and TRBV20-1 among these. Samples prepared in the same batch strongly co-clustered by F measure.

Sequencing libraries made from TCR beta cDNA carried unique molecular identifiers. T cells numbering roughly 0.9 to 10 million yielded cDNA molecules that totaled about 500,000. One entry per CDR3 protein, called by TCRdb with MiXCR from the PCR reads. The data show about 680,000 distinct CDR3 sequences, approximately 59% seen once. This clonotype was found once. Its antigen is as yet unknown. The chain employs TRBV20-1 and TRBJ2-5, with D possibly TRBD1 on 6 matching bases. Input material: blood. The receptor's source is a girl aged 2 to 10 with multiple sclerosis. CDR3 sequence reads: CSALNGTLMETQYF. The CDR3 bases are TGCAGTGCCTTGAATGGGACACTGATGGAGACCCAGTACTTC.